The clone carrying this TCR beta chain is a singleton in its sample. This CDR3 spans 13 amino acids. Looked up from germline, CDR1 is SEHNR and CDR2 is FQNEAQ (reference sequence). The V end lost 6 bases, the J end lost 7 bases, and 15 bases lay between the germline ends. These data originate in a study of blood T cell repertoires in COVID-19. At the level of the study: Italy, Spain and the United States were the sources of the convalescent and acute COVID-19 samples. Sample material is recorded as cDNA or gDNA derived from T cells, B-cell-depleted T cells, or PBMCs.

Per the original methods: Estimation of nucleated cell counts relied on the amplification of reference gene primers. The protocol was immunoSEQ multiplex PCR, while the TCRdb copy is restricted to in-frame clones and leaves out a portion. V and J calls and clone size follow that table, whereas D and trimming were derived from the DNA. The top ten hold around 4.3% of the sample, which has some 70,000 clones, 80% to 85% seen once. The chain couples TRBV7-9 to TRBJ1-2; D remains unclear. The source material was peripheral blood. This TCR derives from a woman between 55 and 75 years old with acute or convalescent COVID-19. The CDR3 sequence is CASRGGGQGGYTF. CDR3 DNA: TGTGCCAGCAGGGGCGGCGGGCAAGGTGGCTACACCTTC.